The text below deals with one TCR beta chain. The sample is drawn from a study of OX40 agonist ivuxolimab in advanced cancers. As for the study in general: Subjects had a mean age of roughly 60 years, with a range of about 23 to 79; just over 80% were male. Participants could have had prior anti-PD-1, anti-PD-L1 or anti-CTLA-4 therapy, and approximately 40% had some.

This CDR3 spans 16 amino acids. Germline V CDR1 and CDR2: MNHEY, SVGAGI. V lost 0 bases, J lost 5 bases, and 7 bases stayed unmatched. Profiled with immunoSEQ multiplex PCR; TCRdb holds only in-frame clones, not every one. The table records 70,000 to 80,000 clones, about 88% of them present only once. The sample was CD4+ or CD8+ T cells sorted from blood, taken in a trial of the OX40 agonist ivuxolimab. This receptor was taken from an adult with an advanced solid tumor such as melanoma, head and neck, liver or kidney cancer. The chain has TRBV6-5 and TRBJ2-1, with 7 nucleotides matching TRBD2. CDR3 sequence reads: CASSYSSLAVNNEQFF. The CDR3, as DNA: TGTGCCAGCAGTTACTCCAGCCTAGCGGTAAACAATGAGCAGTTCTTC.